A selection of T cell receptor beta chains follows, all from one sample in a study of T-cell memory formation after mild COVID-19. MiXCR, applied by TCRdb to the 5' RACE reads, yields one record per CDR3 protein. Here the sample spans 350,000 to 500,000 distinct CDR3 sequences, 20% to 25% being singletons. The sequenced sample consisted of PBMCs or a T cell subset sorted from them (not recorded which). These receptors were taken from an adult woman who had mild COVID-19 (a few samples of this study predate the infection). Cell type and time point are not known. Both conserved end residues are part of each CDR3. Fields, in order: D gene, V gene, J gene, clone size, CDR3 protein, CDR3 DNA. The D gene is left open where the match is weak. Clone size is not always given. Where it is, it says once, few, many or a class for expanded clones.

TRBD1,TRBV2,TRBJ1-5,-,CASSWTGTNNQPQHF,TGTGCCAGCAGTTGGACAGGGACCAACAATCAGCCCCAGCATTTT
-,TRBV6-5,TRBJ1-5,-,CASGINQPQHF,TGTGCCAGCGGCATAAATCAGCCCCAGCATTTT
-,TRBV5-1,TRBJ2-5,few,CASSLVAKGETQYF,TGCGCCAGCAGCTTGGTGGCAAAGGGAGAGACCCAGTACTTC
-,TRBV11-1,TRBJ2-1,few,CASSPEPASLNNEQFF,TGTGCCAGCAGCCCCGAGCCGGCGTCCCTTAACAATGAGCAGTTCTTC
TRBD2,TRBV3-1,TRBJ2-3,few,CASSQDRIRAGGTPDTQYF,TGTGCCAGCAGCCAAGACCGGATTAGAGCGGGGGGGACCCCAGATACGCAGTATTTT
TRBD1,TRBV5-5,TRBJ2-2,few,CASSWGQGATGELFF,TGTGCCAGCAGCTGGGGACAGGGCGCTACCGGGGAGCTGTTTTTT
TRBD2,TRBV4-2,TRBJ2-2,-,CASSQGTSGSGGELFF,TGTGCCAGCAGCCAAGGGACTAGCGGGAGCGGCGGGGAGCTGTTTTTT
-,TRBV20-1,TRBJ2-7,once,CRALTGPYEQYF,TGCCGTGCTCTTACAGGGCCCTACGAGCAGTACTTC
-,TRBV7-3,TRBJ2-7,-,CASSPAAGSSYEQYF,TGTGCCAGCAGTCCGGCAGCAGGGAGTTCCTACGAGCAGTACTTC
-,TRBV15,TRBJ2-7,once,CATSRGPDYEQYF,TGTGCCACCAGCAGAGGACCCGACTACGAGCAGTACTTC
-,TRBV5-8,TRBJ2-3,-,CASWMAVGETDTQYF,TGTGCCAGCTGGATGGCAGTGGGTGAGACAGATACGCAGTATTTT
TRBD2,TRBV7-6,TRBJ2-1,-,CASSQGGRFDNEQFF,TGTGCCAGCAGCCAGGGAGGGCGCTTTGACAATGAGCAGTTCTTC
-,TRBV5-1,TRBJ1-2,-,CASSSREGLEGYTF,TGCGCCAGCAGCTCCCGCGAGGGACTGGAAGGCTACACCTTC
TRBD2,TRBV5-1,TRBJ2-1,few,CASSFTSGNNEQFF,TGCGCCAGCAGCTTCACTAGCGGGAACAATGAGCAGTTCTTC
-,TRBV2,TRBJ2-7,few,CASSALTATYEQYF,TGTGCCAGCAGTGCCTTGACAGCAACCTACGAGCAGTACTTC
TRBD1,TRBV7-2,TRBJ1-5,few,CASSLATGSPQHF,TGTGCCAGCAGCTTAGCGACAGGGTCGCCCCAGCATTTT
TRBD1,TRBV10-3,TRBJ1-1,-,CAIGPDRGLTEAFF,TGTGCCATCGGACCGGACAGGGGGCTCACTGAAGCTTTCTTT
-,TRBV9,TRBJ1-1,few,CASSVEVNTEAFF,TGTGCCAGCAGCGTAGAAGTGAACACTGAAGCTTTCTTT
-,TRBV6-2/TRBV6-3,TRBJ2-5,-,CASSPMSNQYF,TGTGCCAGCAGTCCCATGAGCAACCAGTACTTC
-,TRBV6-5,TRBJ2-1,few,CASRLTGDSYNEQFF,TGTGCCAGCAGACTGACAGGTGATTCCTACAATGAGCAGTTCTTC
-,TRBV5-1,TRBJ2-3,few,CASSLNDPTDTQYF,TGCGCCAGCAGCTTGAATGACCCCACAGATACGCAGTATTTT
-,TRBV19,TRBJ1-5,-,CASSMQRTHSNQPQHF,TGTGCCAGTAGTATGCAACGGACCCATAGCAATCAGCCCCAGCATTTT
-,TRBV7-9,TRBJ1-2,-,CASSLAAGVGYTF,TGTGCCAGCAGCTTAGCGGCAGGGGTAGGCTACACCTTC
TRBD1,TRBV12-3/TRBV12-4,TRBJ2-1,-,CASRVDRASSYNEQFF,TGTGCCAGCAGGGTAGACAGGGCAAGCTCCTACAATGAGCAGTTCTTC
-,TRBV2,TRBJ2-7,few,CASRKFGTEQYF,TGTGCCAGCAGGAAATTCGGGACGGAGCAGTACTTC
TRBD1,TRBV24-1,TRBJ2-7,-,CATSDPATGGTYEQYF,TGTGCCACCAGTGACCCCGCGACAGGGGGGACCTACGAGCAGTACTTC
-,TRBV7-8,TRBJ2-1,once,CASSSSNNEQFF,TGTGCCAGCAGCTCGAGCAATAATGAGCAGTTCTTC
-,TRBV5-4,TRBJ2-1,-,CASSVVLGVSYNEQFF,TGTGCCAGCAGCGTGGTATTGGGAGTCAGCTACAATGAGCAGTTCTTC
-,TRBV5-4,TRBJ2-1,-,CASSLGRDGEQFF,TGTGCCAGCAGCTTGGGAAGGGATGGTGAGCAGTTCTTC
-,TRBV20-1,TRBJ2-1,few,CSARNFRRDSYNEQFF,TGCAGTGCTAGGAATTTCCGTCGGGACTCCTACAATGAGCAGTTCTTC
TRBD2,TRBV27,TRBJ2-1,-,CASSFFTSGMDEQFF,TGTGCCAGCAGTTTCTTTACTAGCGGGATGGATGAGCAGTTCTTC
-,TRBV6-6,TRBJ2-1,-,CASMASLLNEQFF,TGTGCCAGCATGGCGTCCCTCTTGAATGAGCAGTTCTTC
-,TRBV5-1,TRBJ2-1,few,CASSLETSLYNEQFF,TGCGCCAGCAGCTTGGAAACTAGCCTTTACAATGAGCAGTTCTTC
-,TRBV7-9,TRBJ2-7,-,CASSPRDNSEQYF,TGTGCCAGCAGCCCCCGGGACAATTCCGAGCAGTACTTC
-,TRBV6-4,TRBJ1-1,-,CASSDSPGLHTEAFF,TGTGCCAGCAGTGACTCTCCAGGGTTGCACACTGAAGCTTTCTTT
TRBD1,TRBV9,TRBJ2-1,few,CASSVNLEGASSYNEQFF,TGTGCCAGCAGCGTAAATTTAGAGGGGGCGAGCTCCTACAATGAGCAGTTCTTC
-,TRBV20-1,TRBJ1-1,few,CSARSQRNTEAFF,TGCAGTGCTAGGAGTCAGAGGAACACTGAAGCTTTCTTT
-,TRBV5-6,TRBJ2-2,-,CASSWSAGYTGELFF,TGTGCCAGCAGCTGGTCGGCGGGTTACACCGGGGAGCTGTTTTTT
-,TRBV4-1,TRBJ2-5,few,CASSPELLETQYF,TGCGCCAGCAGCCCTGAGCTTTTGGAGACCCAGTACTTC
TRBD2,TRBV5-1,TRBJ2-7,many,CASSRTSADSYEQYF,TGCGCCAGCAGCCGAACTAGCGCTGACTCCTACGAGCAGTACTTC
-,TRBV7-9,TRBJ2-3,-,CASSLGYRPPHTQYF,TGTGCCAGCAGCTTAGGGTACAGGCCGCCACATACGCAGTATTTT
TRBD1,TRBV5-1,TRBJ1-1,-,CASSLGTGGRTEAFF,TGCGCCAGCAGCCTCGGGACAGGGGGCCGAACTGAAGCTTTCTTT
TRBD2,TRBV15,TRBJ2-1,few,CATSTRLAGGSYEQFF,TGTGCCACCAGCACTAGACTAGCGGGAGGATCCTATGAGCAGTTCTTC
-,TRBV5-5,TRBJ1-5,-,CASSLGQDDQPQHF,TGTGCCAGCAGCTTGGGCCAGGATGATCAGCCCCAGCATTTT
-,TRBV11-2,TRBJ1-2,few,CASSLDTGRYGYTF,TGTGCCAGCAGCTTAGACACAGGTCGCTATGGCTACACCTTC
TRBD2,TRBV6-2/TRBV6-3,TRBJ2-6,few,CASSRILAGGVPGANVLTF,TGTGCCAGCAGTCGCATTCTAGCGGGAGGGGTACCTGGGGCCAACGTCCTGACTTTC
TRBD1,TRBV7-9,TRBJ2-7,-,CASSPSPGQGYYEQYF,TGTGCCAGCAGTCCCTCACCGGGACAGGGTTACTACGAGCAGTACTTC
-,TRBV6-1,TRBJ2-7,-,CASRMGGDPSYEQYF,TGTGCCAGCCGGATGGGGGGAGATCCCTCCTACGAGCAGTACTTC
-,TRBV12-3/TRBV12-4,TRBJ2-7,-,CASSYNRDEQYF,TGTGCCAGCAGTTACAACAGAGACGAGCAGTACTTC
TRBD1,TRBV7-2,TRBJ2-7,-,CASSLGWGQGHYEQYF,TGTGCCAGCAGCTTAGGGTGGGGACAGGGACACTACGAGCAGTACTTC
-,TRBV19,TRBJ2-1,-,CASSIQAAYNEQFF,TGTGCCAGTAGTATACAGGCAGCCTACAATGAGCAGTTCTTC
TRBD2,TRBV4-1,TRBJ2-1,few,CASSHQRTSGNGEQFF,TGCGCCAGCAGCCACCAGCGGACTAGCGGGAACGGTGAGCAGTTCTTC
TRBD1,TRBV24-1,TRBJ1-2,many,CATSASGQIYGYTF,TGTGCCACCAGTGCCTCGGGACAGATCTATGGCTACACCTTC
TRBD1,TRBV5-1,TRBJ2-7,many,CASSLGDRSYEQYF,TGCGCCAGCAGCTTGGGGGACAGATCCTACGAGCAGTACTTC
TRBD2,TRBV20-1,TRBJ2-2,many,CSASLAGTNTGELFF,TGCAGTGCCAGCTTAGCGGGGACGAACACCGGGGAGCTGTTTTTT
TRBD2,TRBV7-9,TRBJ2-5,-,CASSPPFRQGGETQYF,TGTGCCAGCAGCCCGCCTTTTAGGCAGGGAGGGGAGACCCAGTACTTC
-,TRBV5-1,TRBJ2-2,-,CASRDSSGPGELFF,TGCGCCAGTAGGGACTCCTCGGGTCCCGGGGAGCTGTTTTTT